These 23 T cell receptor beta chains originate from one sample sequenced in a study of response to subunit inactivated influenza vaccine. Using its own MiXCR run on the RT-PCR reads, TCRdb lists one record per CDR3 protein. Here the sample spans hundreds of thousands of distinct CDR3 sequences, roughly 14% being singletons. Sample: PBMCs from blood, taken around 14 days before vaccination. The receptor set was obtained from a man aged 45-60 years who received an inactivated influenza vaccine.

This clonotype was detected a few times. The chain couples TRBV20-1 to TRBJ2-5, with D tentatively TRBD1 (6 bases). From germline, CDR1 is DFQATT and CDR2 SNEGSKA (reference sequence). V gave up 2 bases and J gave up 5 bases, with 15 bases separating them. This CDR3 spans 14 amino acids. For the CDR3, the DNA is TGCAGTGCTAGATTTCAGGGGCCGGGCGAGACCCAGTACTTC. Encoded protein: CSARFQGPGETQYF.

In this sample, this clonotype turned up a few times. The CDR3 reads CASSELTGQGQHF. DNA for the CDR3: TGTGCCAGCAGTGAATTGACAGGACAGGGCCAGCATTTT. The chain has TRBV6-1 and TRBJ1-5; 8 positions agree with TRBD1. Germline CDR1 and CDR2: MNHNS and SASEGT. The CDR3 consists of 13 residues. V lost 2 bases, J lost 12 bases, and 6 bases stayed unmatched.

V and J are TRBV25-1 and TRBJ1-1; D is unclear. V was clipped by 9 bases and J by 4 bases, with 15 bases between them. This CDR3 contains 13 residues. Germline CDR1 reads MGHDK; CDR2 reads SYGVNS. CDR3 sequence: CASSFQARTEAFF. CDR3 in DNA: TGTGCCAGTAGTTTCCAGGCTCGCACTGAAGCTTTCTTT.

The chain has TRBV11-2 and TRBJ2-5; 8 bases align to TRBD1. CDR3 length equals 17 residues. Trimming removed 1 base from V and 4 bases from J; junction bases left unmatched: 11. Germline assignment: CDR1 SGHAT and CDR2 FQNNGV. CDR3 bases: TGTGCCAGCAGCTTAGTATGGGGTCAGGGGGCAGGAGAGACCCAGTACTTC. Encoded protein: CASSLVWGQGAGETQYF.

The chain has TRBV3-1 and TRBJ2-2, with D perhaps matching TRBD2 (6 bases). The CDR3 has 16 amino acids. In germline, CDR1 is LGHDT, CDR2 YNNKEL (reference sequence). Trimming shortened V by 4 bases and J by 4 bases, and 16 bases separated the two germline ends. DNA of the CDR3: TGTGCCAGCAGCCGGCCTTTCGGGGGAGGCACCGGGGAGCTGTTTTTT. Encoded protein: CASSRPFGGGTGELFF.

This sequence joins TRBV4-3 and TRBJ2-3, with unresolved D. V lost 0 bases, J lost 1 base, and 8 bases lay in between. Germline values: CDR1 LGHNA, CDR2 YSLEER. The CDR3 runs to 15 residues. The CDR3 nucleotides read TGCGCCAGCAGCCAAGATGATGGCGGCACAGATACGCAGTATTTT. As protein: CASSQDDGGTDTQYF.

This clonotype has a count of ten or more. The chain is built from TRBV3-1 and TRBJ1-1, with a weak D call TRBD1 (6 bases). The germline CDR1 and CDR2 sequences are LGHDT and YNNKEL (reference sequence). CDR3 size: 13 residues. V lost 5 bases, J lost 5 bases, and 12 bases lay in between. The CDR3 nucleotides read TGTGCCAGCAGCTCCATACAGGGAACTGAAGCTTTCTTT. Encoded protein: CASSSIQGTEAFF.

The chain links TRBV12-3 or TRBV12-4 to TRBJ2-7; D unclear. V shed 2 bases and J shed 5 bases, with 10 bases lying between them. The CDR3 is made up of 13 amino acids. The CDR3 DNA reads TGTGCCAGCAGTTTACTTGGAAGCCACGAGCAGTACTTC. Residues: CASSLLGSHEQYF.

The sample holds a few counts of this clonotype. This chain links TRBV6-1 with TRBJ1-5; TRBD1 agrees at 8 bases. The CDR3 extends over 14 amino acids. The V gene's germline CDR1 is MNHNS and CDR2 SASEGT. With V trimmed by 6 bases and J by 4 bases, 5 bases remained unmatched. The CDR3 loop reads CASSQQGVNQPQHF. Here the CDR3 DNA reads TGTGCCAGCAGCCAACAGGGGGTGAATCAGCCCCAGCATTTT.

In this sample, this clonotype turned up a few times. The V call is TRBV6-1, the J call TRBJ2-1; 7 bases match TRBD1. The CDR3 is 15 residues long. The germline gives CDR1 MNHNS, CDR2 SASEGT. V trimming: 4 bases; J trimming: 1 base; junction bases outside the gene matches: 4. This chain's CDR3 is CASSGDRESYNEQFF. The CDR3 DNA follows: TGTGCCAGCAGTGGCGACAGGGAGTCCTACAATGAGCAGTTCTTC.

The chain links TRBV11-2 to TRBJ2-5; 10 bases are a match to TRBD2. V was clipped by 5 bases and J by 5 bases; unmatched bases: 17. The CDR3 is 18 residues long. Germline loops: CDR1 SGHAT, CDR2 FQNNGV. The DNA for the CDR3 is TGTGCCAGCAGCAGCTACATTGCCCTAGCGGGAGTCGGTGAGACCCAGTACTTC. Amino acids: CASSSYIALAGVGETQYF.

Details on this clonotype: This may come from a read error, since a much larger clone is one base off. The chain uses TRBV6-1 and TRBJ1-2; 10 bases line up with TRBD1. The CDR3 has 14 amino acids. V shed 7 bases and J 3 bases; nucleotides not matched to a gene: 5. Germline V lookup: CDR1 MNHNS, CDR2 SASEGT. This chain's CDR3 is CASNTGTGDYGYTF. In nucleotides, the CDR3 is TGTGCCAGCAACACCGGGACAGGGGACTATGGCTACACCTTC.

J is TRBJ2-3 and V is TRBV24-1, with a possible D match to TRBD2 (5 bases). The CDR3 runs 16 residues. V lost 0 bases and J lost 5, with 14 bases in between. Germline V gives CDR1 KGHDR, CDR2 SFDVKD. The chain's CDR3 is CATSDLILGGGDTQYF. The CDR3 bases are TGTGCCACCAGTGATTTGATACTCGGCGGAGGAGATACGCAGTATTTT.

The chain has TRBV5-1 and TRBJ2-2; D call uncertain. The CDR3 covers 16 residues. V was clipped by 0 bases and J by 4 bases, with 13 bases between them. Germline V gives CDR1 SGHRS, CDR2 YFSETQ. The CDR3 sequence is CASSLAVSSGTGELFF. CDR3 in DNA: TGCGCCAGCAGCTTGGCCGTTAGCTCGGGCACCGGGGAGCTGTTTTTT.

This clonotype was observed a few times. The chain has TRBV28 and TRBJ1-5, with TRBD1 identical over 8 bases. V trimming: 8 bases; J trimming: 9 bases; junction bases outside the gene matches: 15. This CDR3 has 15 amino acids. CDR1 is MDHEN, CDR2 SYDVKM, per germline. The CDR3, as DNA: TGTGCCAGCGGAGCCGGGACAGGCCTGGGTGGGCCCCAGCATTTT. Its translation: CASGAGTGLGGPQHF.

This clonotype was seen a handful of times. The chain has TRBV6-2 or TRBV6-3 and TRBJ1-5; D not resolved. In germline, CDR1 is MNHEY, CDR2 SVGEGT. This CDR3 is 15 amino acids long. Trimming shortened V by 3 bases and J by 3 bases, and 12 bases separated the two germline ends. The CDR3 nucleotides read TGTGCCAGCAGTTATTTCGGAACCTACAATCAGCCCCAGCATTTT. This gives the protein CASSYFGTYNQPQHF.

The gene calls are TRBV18 and TRBJ2-1, with TRBD1 identical over 7 bases. The CDR3 consists of 16 residues. Germline trimming cut 6 bases from V and 4 bases from J; bases unmatched to any gene: 12. Germline values: CDR1 KGHSH, CDR2 LQKENI. CDR3: CASSLQGIGLYNEQFF. The CDR3, as DNA: TGTGCCAGCTCTCTACAGGGGATAGGCTTATACAATGAGCAGTTCTTC.

This clonotype was recorded many times. This sequence joins TRBV20-1 and TRBJ2-7; maybe TRBD1 (5 bases). The CDR3 consists of 13 residues. Trimming stripped 6 bases from V and 2 bases from J, with 14 bases between. Germline assignment: CDR1 DFQATT and CDR2 SNEGSKA (reference sequence). The CDR3 is CSALRGSTYEQYF. The CDR3 DNA follows: TGCAGTGCCCTAAGGGGCTCGACCTACGAGCAGTACTTC.

The chain employs TRBV20-1 and TRBJ2-2; TRBD2 agrees at 8 bases. CDR3 size: 14 residues. V shed 6 bases and J 4 bases; nucleotides not matched to a gene: 7. Germline CDR1 reads DFQATT; CDR2 reads SNEGSKA (reference sequence). This CDR3 is CSAPSGGSTGELFF. As DNA, the CDR3 is TGCAGTGCCCCATCGGGGGGGAGCACCGGGGAGCTGTTTTTT.

This clonotype was seen only a few times. The chain couples TRBV6-2 or TRBV6-3 to TRBJ2-7; D uncertain. The V gene lost 5 bases and the J gene lost 5 bases, with 7 bases spanning the gap. This CDR3 contains 11 residues. The germline gives CDR1 MNHEY, CDR2 SVGEGT. CDR3 DNA: TGTGCCAGCAGTCACTACCACGAGCAGTACTTC. This encodes CASSHYHEQYF.

This clonotype came up a few times. In DNA, the CDR3 is TGTGCCAGCAGCCCGGGACACCCCGGGGAGCTGTTTTTT. This translates into CASSPGHPGELFF. The chain is built from TRBV3-1 and TRBJ2-2; tentatively, D is TRBD1 (6 bases). V dropped 4 bases and J dropped 6 bases, with 9 bases sitting between them. The length of the CDR3 is 13 residues. Looked up from germline, CDR1 is LGHDT and CDR2 is YNNKEL (reference sequence).

The chain employs TRBV11-2 and TRBJ2-2, with TRBD1 matching 7 bases. Germline loops: CDR1 SGHAT, CDR2 FQNNGV. The CDR3 has 17 amino acids. V was pared by 2 bases and J by 6 bases, with 12 bases of the junction left unmatched. The CDR3 DNA sequence: TGTGCCAGCAGCTTACAGGGGGTCCAGACGAGGGCCGGGGAGCTGTTTTTT. Encoded protein: CASSLQGVQTRAGELFF.

This clonotype has only a few counts. The rearrangement joins TRBV29-1 to TRBJ2-7, with 7 bases fitting TRBD1. This CDR3 has 15 residues. The junction had 9 bases not matched to a gene; V was cut back by 4 bases and J by 0 bases. Germline lookup yields CDR1 SQVTM and CDR2 ANQGSEA. The CDR3 loop reads CSVVQGPTYSYEQYF. In DNA, the CDR3 is TGCAGCGTTGTACAGGGGCCAACTTACTCCTACGAGCAGTACTTC.